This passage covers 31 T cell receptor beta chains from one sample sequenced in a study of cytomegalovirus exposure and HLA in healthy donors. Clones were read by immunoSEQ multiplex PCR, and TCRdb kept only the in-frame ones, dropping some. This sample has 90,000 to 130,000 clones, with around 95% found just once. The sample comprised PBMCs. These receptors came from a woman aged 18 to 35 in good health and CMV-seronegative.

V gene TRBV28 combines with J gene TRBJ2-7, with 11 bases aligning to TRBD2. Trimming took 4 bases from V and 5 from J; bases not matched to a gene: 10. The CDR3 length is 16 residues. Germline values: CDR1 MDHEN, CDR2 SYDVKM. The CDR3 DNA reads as TGTGCCAGCAGTTATTATGGGGGGACTAGCGGCGACGAGCAGTACTTC. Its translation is CASSYYGGTSGDEQYF.

The CDR3 DNA reads TGTGCCAGCTCCCCGACAGACTATAATTCACCCCTCCACTTT. Protein product: CASSPTDYNSPLHF. The chain carries TRBV18 and TRBJ1-6; perhaps TRBD1 as D (5 bases). The CDR3 consists of 14 residues. Trimming stripped 6 bases from V and 3 bases from J, with 9 bases between. Looked up from germline, CDR1 is KGHSH and CDR2 is LQKENI. The variable domain in full, with the rest retrieved from reference TRBV18 and TRBJ1-6, is NAGVMQNPRHLVRRRGQEARLRCSPMKGHSHVYWYRQLPEEGLKFMVYLQKENIIDESGMPKERFSAEFPKEGPSILRIQQVVRGDSAAYFCASSPTDYNSPLHFGNGTRLTVT.

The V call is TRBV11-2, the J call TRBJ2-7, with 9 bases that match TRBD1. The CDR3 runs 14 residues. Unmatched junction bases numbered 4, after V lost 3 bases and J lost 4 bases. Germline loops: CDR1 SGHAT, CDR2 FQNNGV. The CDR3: CASSFGTGTYEQYF. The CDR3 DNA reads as TGTGCCAGCAGCTTCGGGACAGGGACTTACGAGCAGTACTTC.

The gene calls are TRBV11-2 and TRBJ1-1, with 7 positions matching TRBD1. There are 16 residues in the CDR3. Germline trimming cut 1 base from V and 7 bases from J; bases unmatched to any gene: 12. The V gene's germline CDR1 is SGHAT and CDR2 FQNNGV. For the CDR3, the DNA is TGTGCCAGCAGCTTAGTCCGTATAGAGGGGGCAGGTGAAGCTTTCTTT. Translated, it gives CASSLVRIEGAGEAFF. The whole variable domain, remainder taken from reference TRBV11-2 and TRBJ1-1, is EAGVAQSPRYKIIEKRQSVAFWCNPISGHATLYWYQQILGQGPKLLIQFQNNGVVDDSQLPKDRFSAERLKGVDSTLKIQPAKLEDSAVYLCASSLVRIEGAGEAFFGQGTRLTVV.

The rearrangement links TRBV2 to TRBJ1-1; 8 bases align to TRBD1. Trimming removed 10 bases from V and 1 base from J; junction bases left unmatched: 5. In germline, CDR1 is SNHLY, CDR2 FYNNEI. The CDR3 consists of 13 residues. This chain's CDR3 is CAIRDRKNTEAFF. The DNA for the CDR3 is TGTGCCATCCGGGACAGGAAGAACACTGAAGCTTTCTTT.

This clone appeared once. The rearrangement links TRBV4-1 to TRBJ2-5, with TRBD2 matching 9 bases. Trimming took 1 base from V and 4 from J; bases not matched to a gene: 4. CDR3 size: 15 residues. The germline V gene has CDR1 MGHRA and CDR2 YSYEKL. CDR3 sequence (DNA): TGCGCCAGCAGCCAAGGTAGCGGGGGAGGAGAGACCCAGTACTTC. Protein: CASSQGSGGGETQYF.

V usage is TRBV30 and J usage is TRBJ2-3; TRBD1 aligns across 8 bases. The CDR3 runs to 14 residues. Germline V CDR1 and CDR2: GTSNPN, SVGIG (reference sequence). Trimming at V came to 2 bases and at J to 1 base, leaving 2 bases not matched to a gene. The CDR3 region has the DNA TGTGCCTGGAGTAAGACAGGGGGCACAGATACGCAGTATTTT. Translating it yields CAWSKTGGTDTQYF.

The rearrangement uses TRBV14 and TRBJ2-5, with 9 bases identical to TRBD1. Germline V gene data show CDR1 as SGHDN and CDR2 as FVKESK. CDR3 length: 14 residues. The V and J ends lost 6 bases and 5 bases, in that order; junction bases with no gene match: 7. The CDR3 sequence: CASRGQGIRETQYF. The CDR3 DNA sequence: TGTGCCAGCAGAGGACAGGGGATCAGGGAGACCCAGTACTTC.

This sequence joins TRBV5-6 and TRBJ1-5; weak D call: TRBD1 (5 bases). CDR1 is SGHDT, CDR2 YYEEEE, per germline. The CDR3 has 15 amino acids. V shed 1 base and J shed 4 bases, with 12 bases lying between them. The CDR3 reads CASSLLQGANQPQHF. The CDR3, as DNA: TGTGCCAGCAGCTTGTTGCAGGGTGCAAATCAGCCCCAGCATTTT.

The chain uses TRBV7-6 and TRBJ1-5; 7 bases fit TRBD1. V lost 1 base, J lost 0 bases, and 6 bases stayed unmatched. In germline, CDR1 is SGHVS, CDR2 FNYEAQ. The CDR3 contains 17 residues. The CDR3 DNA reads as TGTGCCAGCAGCTTAGACTCCCGGGACAGTAGCAATCAGCCCCAGCATTTT. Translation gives CASSLDSRDSSNQPQHF. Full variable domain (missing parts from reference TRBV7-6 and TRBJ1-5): GAGVSQSPRYKVTKRGQDVALRCDPISGHVSLYWYRQALGQGPEFLTYFNYEAQQDKSGLPNDRFSAERPEGSISTLTIQRTEQRDSAMYRCASSLDSRDSSNQPQHFGDGTRLSIL.

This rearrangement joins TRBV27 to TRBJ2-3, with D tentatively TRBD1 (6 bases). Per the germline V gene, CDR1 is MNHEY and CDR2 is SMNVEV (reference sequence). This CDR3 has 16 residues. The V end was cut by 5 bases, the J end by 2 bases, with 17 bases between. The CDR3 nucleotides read TGTGCCAGCAGTCAAGACAGGTTCCGCAACACAGATACGCAGTATTTT. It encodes CASSQDRFRNTDTQYF.

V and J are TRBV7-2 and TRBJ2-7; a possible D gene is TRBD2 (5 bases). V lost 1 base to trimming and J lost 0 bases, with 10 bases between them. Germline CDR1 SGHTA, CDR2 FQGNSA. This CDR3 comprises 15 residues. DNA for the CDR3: TGTGCCAGCAGCTTAGACTCAACTAGCTCCTACGAGCAGTACTTC. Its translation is CASSLDSTSSYEQYF.

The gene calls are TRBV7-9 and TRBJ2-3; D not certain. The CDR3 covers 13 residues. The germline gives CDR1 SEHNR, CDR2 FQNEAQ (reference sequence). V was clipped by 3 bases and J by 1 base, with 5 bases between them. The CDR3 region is CASSFSRTDTQYF. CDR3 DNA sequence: TGTGCCAGCAGCTTTAGTCGCACAGATACGCAGTATTTT. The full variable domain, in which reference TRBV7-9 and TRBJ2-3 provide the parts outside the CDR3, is DTGVSQNPRHKITKRGQNVTFRCDPISEHNRLYWYRQTLGQGPEFLTYFQNEAQLEKSRLLSDRFSAERPKGSFSTLEIQRTEQGDSAMYLCASSFSRTDTQYFGPGTRLTVL.

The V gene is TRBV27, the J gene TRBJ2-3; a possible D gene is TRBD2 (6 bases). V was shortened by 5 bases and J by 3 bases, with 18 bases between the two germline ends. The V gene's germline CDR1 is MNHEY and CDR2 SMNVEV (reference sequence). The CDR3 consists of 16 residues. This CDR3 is CASSLSGGPRTDTQYF. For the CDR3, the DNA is TGTGCCAGCAGTCTCTCCGGGGGACCAAGGACAGATACGCAGTATTTT.

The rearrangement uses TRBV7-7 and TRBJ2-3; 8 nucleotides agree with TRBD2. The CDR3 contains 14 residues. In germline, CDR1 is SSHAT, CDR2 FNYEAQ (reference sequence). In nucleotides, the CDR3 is TGTGCTAGCTTCGGTAGCGGGGTCACAGATACGCAGTATTTT. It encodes CASFGSGVTDTQYF.

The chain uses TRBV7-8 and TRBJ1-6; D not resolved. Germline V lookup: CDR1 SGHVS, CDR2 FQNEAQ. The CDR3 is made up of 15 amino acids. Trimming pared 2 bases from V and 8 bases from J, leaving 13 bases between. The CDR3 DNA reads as TGTGCCAGCAGCTTAAATGTGGCCCTGGATTCACCCCTCCACTTT. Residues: CASSLNVALDSPLHF.

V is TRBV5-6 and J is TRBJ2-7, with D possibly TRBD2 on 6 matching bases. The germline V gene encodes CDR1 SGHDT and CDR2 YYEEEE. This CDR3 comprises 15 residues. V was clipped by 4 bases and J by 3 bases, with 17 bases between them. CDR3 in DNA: TGTGCCAGCAGCCCGACTAGTAGACCCTTCTACGAGCAGTACTTC. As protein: CASSPTSRPFYEQYF.

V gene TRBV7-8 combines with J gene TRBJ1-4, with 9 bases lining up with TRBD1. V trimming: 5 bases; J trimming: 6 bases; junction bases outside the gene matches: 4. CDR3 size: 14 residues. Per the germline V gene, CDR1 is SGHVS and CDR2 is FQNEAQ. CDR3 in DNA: TGTGCCAGCAGCCCCGGGACAGGGTATGAAAAACTGTTTTTT. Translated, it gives CASSPGTGYEKLFF.

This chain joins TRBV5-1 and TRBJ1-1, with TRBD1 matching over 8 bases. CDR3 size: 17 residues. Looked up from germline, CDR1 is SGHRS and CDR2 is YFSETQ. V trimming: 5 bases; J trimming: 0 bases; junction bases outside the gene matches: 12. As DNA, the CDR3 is TGCGCCAGCAGATTCCGACAGGGGCAGGGTATGAACACTGAAGCTTTCTTT. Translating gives CASRFRQGQGMNTEAFF.

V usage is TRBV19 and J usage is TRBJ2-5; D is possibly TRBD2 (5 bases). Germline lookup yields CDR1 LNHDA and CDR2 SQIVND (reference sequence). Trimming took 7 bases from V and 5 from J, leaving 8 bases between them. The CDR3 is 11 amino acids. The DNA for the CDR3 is TGTGCCAGTACCGGCGGGGAGACCCAGTACTTC. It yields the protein CASTGGETQYF.

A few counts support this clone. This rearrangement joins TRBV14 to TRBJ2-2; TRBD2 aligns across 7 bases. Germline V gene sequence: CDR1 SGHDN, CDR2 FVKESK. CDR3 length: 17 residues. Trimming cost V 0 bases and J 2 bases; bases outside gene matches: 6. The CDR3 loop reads CASSQDWGGGNTGELFF. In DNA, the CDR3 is TGTGCCAGCAGCCAAGATTGGGGCGGGGGAAACACCGGGGAGCTGTTTTTT.

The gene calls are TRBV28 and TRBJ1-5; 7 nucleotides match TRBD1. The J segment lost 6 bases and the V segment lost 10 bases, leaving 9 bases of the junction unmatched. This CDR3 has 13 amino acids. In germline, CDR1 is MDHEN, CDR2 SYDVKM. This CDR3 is CAIGTVITQPQHF. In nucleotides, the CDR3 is TGTGCCATCGGGACAGTAATCACTCAGCCCCAGCATTTT.

The CDR3 DNA is TGTGCCAGCAGCTCGGGACTAGCGGGCACCACTAGCACAGATACGCAGTATTTT. Amino acids: CASSSGLAGTTSTDTQYF. The V and J genes are TRBV7-6 and TRBJ2-3, with 12 nucleotides matching TRBD2. Germline CDR1 and CDR2: SGHVS and FNYEAQ. This CDR3 is built from 18 residues. V lost 4 bases to trimming and J lost 0 bases; unmatched junction nucleotides: 8.

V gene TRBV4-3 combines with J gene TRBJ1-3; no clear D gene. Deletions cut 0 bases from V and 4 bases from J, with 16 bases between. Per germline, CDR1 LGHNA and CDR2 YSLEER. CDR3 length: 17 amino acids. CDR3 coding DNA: TGCGCCAGCAGCCAAGATACCAAGACTAGTACCGGAAACACCATATATTTT. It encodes CASSQDTKTSTGNTIYF.

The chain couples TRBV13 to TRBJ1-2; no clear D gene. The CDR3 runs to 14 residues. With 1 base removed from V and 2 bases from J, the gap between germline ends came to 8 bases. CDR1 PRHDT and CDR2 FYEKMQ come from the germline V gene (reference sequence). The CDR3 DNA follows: TGTGCCAGCAGCTTAGAACAGAAAAACTATGGCTACACCTTC. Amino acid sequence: CASSLEQKNYGYTF.

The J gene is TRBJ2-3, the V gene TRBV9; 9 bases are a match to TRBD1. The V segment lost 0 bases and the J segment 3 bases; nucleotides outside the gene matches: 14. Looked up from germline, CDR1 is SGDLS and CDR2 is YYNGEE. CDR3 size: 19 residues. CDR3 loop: CASSVEDEIQGAITDTQYF. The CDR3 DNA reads TGTGCCAGCAGCGTAGAGGACGAAATACAGGGGGCTATAACAGATACGCAGTATTTT.

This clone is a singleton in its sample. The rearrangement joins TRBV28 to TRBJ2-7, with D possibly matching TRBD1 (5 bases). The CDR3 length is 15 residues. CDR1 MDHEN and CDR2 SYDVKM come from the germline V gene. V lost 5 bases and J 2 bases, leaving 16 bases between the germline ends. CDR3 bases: TGTGCCAGCAGTCCCTTAGGGGTCCTAACCTACGAGCAGTACTTC. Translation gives CASSPLGVLTYEQYF.

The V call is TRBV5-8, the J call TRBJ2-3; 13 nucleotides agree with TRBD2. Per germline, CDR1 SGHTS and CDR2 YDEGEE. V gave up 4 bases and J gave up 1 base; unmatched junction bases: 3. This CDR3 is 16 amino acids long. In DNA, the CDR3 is TGTGCCAGCAGCGTCGGGACTAGCGGGGGCACAGATACGCAGTATTTT. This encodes CASSVGTSGGTDTQYF.

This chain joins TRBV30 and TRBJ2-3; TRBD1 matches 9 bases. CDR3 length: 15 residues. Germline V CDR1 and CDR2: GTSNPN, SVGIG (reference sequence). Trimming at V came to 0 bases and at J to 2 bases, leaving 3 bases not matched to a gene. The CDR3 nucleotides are TGTGCCTGGAGTGTGGGACAGGGAAACACAGATACGCAGTATTTT. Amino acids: CAWSVGQGNTDTQYF.

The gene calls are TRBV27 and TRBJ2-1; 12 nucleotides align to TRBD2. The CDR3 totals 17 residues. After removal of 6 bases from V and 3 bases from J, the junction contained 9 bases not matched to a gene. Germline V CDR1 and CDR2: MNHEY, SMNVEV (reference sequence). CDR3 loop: CASSPGASGGGYNEQFF. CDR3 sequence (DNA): TGTGCCAGCAGCCCTGGGGCTAGCGGGGGGGGCTACAATGAGCAGTTCTTC.

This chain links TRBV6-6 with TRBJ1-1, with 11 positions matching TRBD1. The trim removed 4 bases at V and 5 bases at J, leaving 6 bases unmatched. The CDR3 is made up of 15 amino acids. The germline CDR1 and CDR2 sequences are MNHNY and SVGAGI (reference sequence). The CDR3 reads CASSWTGGARTEAFF. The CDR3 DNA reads TGTGCCAGCAGTTGGACAGGGGGCGCGAGAACTGAAGCTTTCTTT.